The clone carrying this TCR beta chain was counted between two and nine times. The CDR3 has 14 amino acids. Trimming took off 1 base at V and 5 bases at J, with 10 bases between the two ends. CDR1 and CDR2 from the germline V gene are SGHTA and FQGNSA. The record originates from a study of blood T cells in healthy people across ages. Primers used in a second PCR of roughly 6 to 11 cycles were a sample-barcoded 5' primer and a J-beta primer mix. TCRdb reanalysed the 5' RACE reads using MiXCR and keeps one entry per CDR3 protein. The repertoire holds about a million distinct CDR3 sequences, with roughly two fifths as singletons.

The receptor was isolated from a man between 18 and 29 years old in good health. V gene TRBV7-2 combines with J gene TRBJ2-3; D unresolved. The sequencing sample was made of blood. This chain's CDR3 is CASSLESLKDTQYF. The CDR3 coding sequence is TGTGCCAGCAGCTTAGAGTCCCTGAAAGATACGCAGTATTTT.